These 32 T cell receptor beta chains share one sample of origin, sequenced in a study of T-cell reconstitution after alpha-beta-depleted transplantation in children. Construction of the TCRbeta library involved unique molecular identifiers. MiXCR was run by TCRdb on the PCR reads, yielding one entry per CDR3 protein. Here the sample spans around 490,000 distinct CDR3 sequences, 11% being singletons. The sequencing used PBMCs, mostly from graft donor cells, collected 180 days after TCRalphabeta/CD19-depleted stem cell transplant. These receptors were taken from a female patient aged 2-9 years who had a stem cell transplant for aplastic anemia, so the T cells may come from the graft donor.

CDR3 sequence: CATSRELGREQYV. The CDR3 nucleotides are TGTGCCACCAGCAGAGAACTAGGTAGGGAGCAGTACGTC. The rearrangement links TRBV15 to TRBJ2-7; the D gene is possibly TRBD2 (5 bases). Germline CDR1 and CDR2: LNHNV and YYDKDF (reference sequence). The CDR3 has 13 amino acids. V lost 0 bases, J lost 7 bases, and 10 bases lay in between.

In its sample, this clonotype was seen many times. The chain's CDR3 is CASRRQGDGTEAFF. As DNA, the CDR3 is TGTGCCAGCAGGAGACAGGGGGATGGTACTGAAGCTTTCTTT. The genes are TRBV6-2 or TRBV6-3 and TRBJ1-1; 9 nucleotides line up with TRBD1. Germline V gene data show CDR1 as MNHEY and CDR2 as SVGEGT. The J segment lost 5 bases and the V segment lost 6 bases, leaving 7 bases of the junction unmatched. The CDR3 covers 14 residues.

In regard to this clonotype: A much larger clone differs from this one at a single base, so this may be a read error. The chain recombines TRBV14 with TRBJ2-1; 7 nucleotides match TRBD2. Looked up from germline, CDR1 is SGHDN and CDR2 is FVKESK. This CDR3 is 14 amino acids long. The CDR3 protein is CASIQEGLLSGYFF. The DNA for the CDR3 is TGTGCCAGCATCCAAGAGGGACTACTATCGGGGTACTTCTTC.

V usage is TRBV7-2 and J usage is TRBJ1-3; 8 bases map to TRBD1. The CDR3 is made up of 17 amino acids. The V segment lost 0 bases and the J segment 2 bases; nucleotides outside the gene matches: 6. The germline gives CDR1 SGHTA, CDR2 FQGNSA. CDR3 protein: CASSLASTGGTGNTIYF. Written as DNA, the CDR3 is TGTGCCAGCAGCTTAGCATCCACAGGGGGAACTGGAAACACCATATATTTT.

This clonotype occurred a few times. The rearrangement joins TRBV20-1 to TRBJ2-7; maybe TRBD2 (6 bases). V was pared by 6 bases and J by 6 bases, with 18 bases between. The germline gives CDR1 DFQATT, CDR2 SNEGSKA (reference sequence). This CDR3 contains 13 residues. DNA of the CDR3: TGCAGTGCCCAAAAAGGGGCTAGCGCCGAGCAGTACTTC. Translated: CSAQKGASAEQYF.

The sample holds a few counts of this clonotype. The chain links TRBV6-1 to TRBJ1-2, with D possibly TRBD1 on 6 matching bases. CDR3 length equals 14 residues. Germline lookup yields CDR1 MNHNS and CDR2 SASEGT. V lost 5 bases, J lost 8 bases, and 18 bases lay in between. This CDR3 is CASSPQGLTGGYTF. The DNA for the CDR3 is TGTGCCAGCAGTCCACAGGGCTTGACGGGAGGCTACACCTTC.

The rearrangement links TRBV20-1 to TRBJ1-5; D gene unclear. The CDR3 covers 14 residues. Trimming pared 0 bases from V and 1 base from J, leaving 7 bases between. Germline CDR1 and CDR2: DFQATT and SNEGSKA (reference sequence). CDR3 nucleotides: TGCAGTGCTAGAGAACTTCCAAGCAATCAGCCCCAGCATTTT. This sequence encodes CSARELPSNQPQHF.

In nucleotides, the CDR3 is TGTGCCAGCAGCCGTTTTCCGGGACAGGGATACGAGCAGTACGTC. Encoded protein: CASSRFPGQGYEQYV. This chain uses TRBV11-2 with TRBJ2-7; TRBD1 matches 9 bases. This CDR3 region has 15 residues. Germline CDR1 is SGHAT and CDR2 is FQNNGV. V lost 5 bases, J lost 4 bases, and 9 bases stayed unmatched.

This clonotype was recorded at least ten times. The J gene is TRBJ2-7, the V gene TRBV20-1, with 7 nucleotides matching TRBD1. The CDR3 consists of 13 residues. The junction had 9 bases not matched to a gene; V was cut back by 6 bases and J by 4 bases. Germline-derived CDR1 and CDR2 are DFQATT and SNEGSKA (reference sequence). CDR3 sequence: CSASDRDHYEQYV. The CDR3 DNA sequence: TGCAGTGCGAGCGACAGGGATCATTACGAGCAGTACGTC.

This clonotype was seen a few times. The V and J genes are TRBV3-1 and TRBJ2-5, with D possibly being TRBD2 (6 bases). The CDR3 has 15 amino acids. Germline V CDR1 and CDR2: LGHDT, YNNKEL (reference sequence). V lost 2 bases and J 4 bases, leaving 14 bases between the germline ends. The CDR3 is CASSQNPGEGETQYF. The CDR3 region has the DNA TGTGCCAGCAGCCAAAATCCGGGAGAGGGAGAGACCCAGTACTTC.

This clonotype was seen many times. V and J are TRBV5-1 and TRBJ2-1; 12 nucleotides match TRBD2. There are 16 residues in the CDR3. From germline, CDR1 is SGHRS and CDR2 YFSETQ. V shed 5 bases, J shed 6 bases, and the junction held 9 bases outside the gene matches. Here the CDR3 reads CASRPTSGSGANEQFF. In DNA form, the CDR3 reads TGCGCCAGCAGACCGACTAGCGGGAGTGGGGCCAATGAGCAGTTCTTC.

The table lists this clonotype with a few counts. The V and J genes are TRBV18 and TRBJ2-3, with TRBD2 matching over 8 bases. Germline CDR1 and CDR2: KGHSH and LQKENI. The CDR3 contains 16 residues. V shed 1 base and J 4 bases; nucleotides not matched to a gene: 7. CDR3 in DNA: TGTGCCAGCTCACCACTTCACGGGAGGGACTCAGATACGCAGTATTTT. It translates to CASSPLHGRDSDTQYF.

This clonotype has a count of ten or more. Written as DNA, the CDR3 is TGCAGCGTTGAGCTAGCGGGTCAAGAGACCCAGTACTTC. Residues: CSVELAGQETQYF. The V call is TRBV29-1, the J call TRBJ2-5; 8 nucleotides agree with TRBD2. J gave up 2 bases and V 3 bases, and 2 bases lay outside the gene matches. Germline values: CDR1 SQVTM, CDR2 ANQGSEA. The CDR3 length is 13 residues.

This clonotype showed up just a few times. The chain recombines TRBV11-2 with TRBJ2-1; 11 bases agree with TRBD1. Germline V gene sequence: CDR1 SGHAT, CDR2 FQNNGV. The trim removed 4 bases at V and 5 bases at J, leaving 16 bases unmatched. The CDR3 has 19 residues. The CDR3 sequence is CASSSLQLVGQGGNNEQFF. The CDR3 coding sequence is TGTGCCAGCAGCTCGCTCCAGTTAGTGGGACAGGGGGGGAACAATGAGCAGTTCTTC.

As regards this clonotype: A much larger clone lies one base from this, so it may be a read error. The V call is TRBV29-1, the J call TRBJ2-7, with D possibly matching TRBD2 (6 bases). V lost 1 base and J lost 4, with 20 bases in between. Germline loops: CDR1 SQVTM, CDR2 ANQGSEA. The CDR3 has 16 amino acids. CDR3 DNA sequence: TGCAGCGTTGAAGGGGCCGTTCCGGGAGCTAGGTACGAGCAGTACTTC. As protein: CSVEGAVPGARYEQYF.

This clonotype was seen at least ten times. This sequence joins TRBV7-2 and TRBJ2-3, with 11 bases identical to TRBD2. Per germline, CDR1 SGHTA and CDR2 FQGNSA. The CDR3 has 16 amino acids. After removal of 5 bases from V and 6 bases from J, the junction contained 10 bases not matched to a gene. DNA for the CDR3: TGTGCCAGCAGCCCCCGACTAGCGGGGAGCATGGATACGCAGTATTTT. It yields the protein CASSPRLAGSMDTQYF.

This clonotype has just a few counts. The J gene is TRBJ2-3, the V gene TRBV27; D uncertain. V was cut by 6 bases and J by 4 bases, with 11 bases left in between. Per the germline V gene, CDR1 is MNHEY and CDR2 is SMNVEV (reference sequence). The CDR3 length is 13 residues. As DNA, the CDR3 is TGTGCCAGCAGCCCCAAGGCCTCAGATACGCAGTATTTT. Translation gives CASSPKASDTQYF.

The chain combines TRBV27 with TRBJ1-1; 9 bases map to TRBD1. Unmatched junction bases numbered 5, after V lost 3 bases and J lost 0 bases. The CDR3 contains 16 residues. CDR1 MNHEY and CDR2 SMNVEV come from the germline V gene (reference sequence). CDR3 nucleotide sequence: TGTGCCAGCAGTTTGGGCCGGACAGGGGTGAACACTGAAGCTTTCTTT. Its protein is CASSLGRTGVNTEAFF.

This clonotype was observed a few times. The V call is TRBV20-1, the J call TRBJ2-7; a weak D match, TRBD1 (7 bases). The CDR3 spans 13 residues. Trimming shortened V by 2 bases and J by 2 bases, and 10 bases separated the two germline ends. CDR1 and CDR2 (germline): DFQATT, SNEGSKA (reference sequence). The CDR3 DNA sequence: TGCAGTGCTAGACAGGGGGGCCCCTACGAGCAGTACTTC. It specifies CSARQGGPYEQYF.

This clonotype was found a few times. The chain has TRBV20-1 and TRBJ1-3; perhaps TRBD1 as D (5 bases). The CDR3 runs to 15 residues. V dropped 3 bases and J dropped 0 bases, with 12 bases sitting between them. Germline V gene data show CDR1 as DFQATT and CDR2 as SNEGSKA (reference sequence). Here the CDR3 DNA reads TGCAGTGCTAGGAAGGGGCAGGGCTCTGGAAACACCATATATTTT. Translating gives CSARKGQGSGNTIYF.

The table lists this clonotype with a few counts. The V call is TRBV7-2, the J call TRBJ1-2, with D unresolved. V lost 1 base and J lost 7, with 10 bases in between. This CDR3 is built from 13 residues. From germline, CDR1 is SGHTA and CDR2 FQGNSA. The CDR3 reads CASSLETQLGYTF. CDR3 nucleotide sequence: TGTGCCAGCAGCTTAGAAACACAGCTTGGCTACACCTTC.

This clonotype was seen only a few times. The gene calls are TRBV5-1 and TRBJ2-7, with D uncertain. Trimming cost V 2 bases and J 0 bases, with 9 bases left between them. Germline-derived CDR1 and CDR2 are SGHRS and YFSETQ. The CDR3 consists of 14 residues. The CDR3 reads CASSFRYSSYEQYF. CDR3 in DNA: TGCGCCAGCAGCTTCAGGTATAGCTCCTACGAGCAGTACTTC.

The chain couples TRBV4-3 to TRBJ1-4; 7 bases fit TRBD1. Germline trimming cut 4 bases from V and 5 bases from J; bases unmatched to any gene: 7. There are 15 residues in the CDR3. CDR1 and CDR2 (germline): LGHNA, YSLEER. Written as DNA, the CDR3 is TGCGCCAGCAGCCCCTGGACAGGACGCAATGAAAAACTGTTTTTT. Amino acids: CASSPWTGRNEKLFF.

This clonotype occurred a few times. The V call is TRBV11-1, the J call TRBJ2-1; D gene uncertain. There are 15 residues in the CDR3. With 3 bases removed from V and 0 bases from J, the gap between germline ends came to 9 bases. Germline CDR1 is SGHAT and CDR2 is FQDESV (reference sequence). CDR3 sequence reads: CASSLDQSSYNEQFF. In DNA, the CDR3 is TGTGCCAGCAGCTTGGATCAGAGCTCCTACAATGAGCAGTTCTTC.

The chain has TRBV20-1 and TRBJ1-5, with unresolved D. CDR3 length equals 13 residues. Germline V gene sequence: CDR1 DFQATT, CDR2 SNEGSKA (reference sequence). The V gene lost 6 bases and the J gene lost 1 base, with 10 bases spanning the gap. For the CDR3, the DNA is TGCAGTGCAGTATCGGGGAGCAATCAGCCCCAGCATTTT. This sequence encodes CSAVSGSNQPQHF.

The chain employs TRBV7-8 and TRBJ2-3; 11 nucleotides line up with TRBD1. The germline gives CDR1 SGHVS, CDR2 FQNEAQ. V was pared by 1 base and J by 4 bases, with 4 bases of the junction left unmatched. The CDR3 loop spans 16 amino acids. CDR3 sequence reads: CASSLERTGGPDTQYF. In DNA form, the CDR3 reads TGTGCCAGCAGCTTAGAGCGGACAGGGGGCCCAGATACGCAGTATTTT.

This clonotype was detected ten times or more. This chain uses TRBV7-2 with TRBJ2-3, with 7 bases aligning to TRBD2. The CDR3 is 14 residues long. CDR1 is SGHTA and CDR2 is FQGNSA in the germline V gene. J was trimmed by 6 bases and V by 1 base; bases with no gene match: 4. The CDR3 is CASSLGLASDTQYF. DNA of the CDR3: TGTGCCAGCAGCTTAGGACTAGCCTCTGATACGCAGTATTTT.

This clonotype occurred many times. This chain uses TRBV9 with TRBJ2-5; no clear D gene. V was clipped by 2 bases and J by 5 bases, with 16 bases between them. Germline CDR1 and CDR2: SGDLS and YYNGEE. The CDR3 has 15 amino acids. The chain's CDR3 is CASSVGNGPPETQYF. The CDR3 DNA reads as TGTGCCAGCAGCGTGGGTAACGGGCCACCGGAGACCCAGTACTTC.

This clonotype was recorded many times. CDR3 in amino acids: CSVEAGTSVYEQYF. In nucleotides, the CDR3 is TGCAGCGTTGAAGCCGGGACTAGCGTTTACGAGCAGTACTTC. The gene calls are TRBV29-1 and TRBJ2-7, with 10 bases lining up with TRBD2. The CDR3 length is 14 residues. The trim removed 1 base at V and 4 bases at J, leaving 4 bases unmatched. Germline V CDR1 and CDR2: SQVTM, ANQGSEA.

This clonotype was picked up a small number of times. This chain joins TRBV7-2 and TRBJ2-1; a possible D gene is TRBD2 (5 bases). Per germline, CDR1 SGHTA and CDR2 FQGNSA. CDR3 size: 13 residues. The V gene lost 5 bases and the J gene lost 14 bases, with 19 bases spanning the gap. CDR3 region: CASSLQRGEMEFF. CDR3 bases: TGTGCCAGCAGCCTCCAACGGGGAGAAATGGAGTTCTTC.

This clonotype was counted only a few times. The rearrangement uses TRBV6-1 and TRBJ2-7; 12 nucleotides line up with TRBD2. The CDR3 is 14 residues long. CDR1 MNHNS and CDR2 SASEGT come from the germline V gene. With V trimmed by 6 bases and J by 4 bases, 4 bases remained unmatched. CDR3 nucleotide sequence: TGTGCCAGCAGACGGACTAGCGGGATTTACGAGCAGTACGTC. It codes for CASRRTSGIYEQYV.

V is TRBV24-1 and J is TRBJ2-3; D is perhaps TRBD1 (7 bases). Germline V gene data show CDR1 as KGHDR and CDR2 as SFDVKD. V lost 1 base and J lost 3, with 19 bases in between. The CDR3 runs 18 residues. The CDR3 sequence is CATSDFAMTGRRTDTQYF. DNA of the CDR3: TGTGCCACCAGTGATTTCGCTATGACAGGGAGGCGGACAGATACGCAGTATTTT.